These 17 T cell receptor beta chains were sequenced from one sample in a study of molecular identifiers for immune sequencing clone quantification. TCRdb called the PCR reads again in MiXCR, with one record for every CDR3 protein. The sample lists about half a million distinct CDR3 sequences; roughly 26% were seen once. The specimen sequenced was naive CD8+ T cells from blood, with Jurkat cell RNA spiked in. Described subset: FACS-sorted CD8+CD4-CCR7+CD45RA+ naive T cells. These receptor sequences come from a human donor in good health. Some libraries in this study had Jurkat cell RNA spiked in.

Regarding this clonotype: The conserved final phenylalanine or tryptophan is absent from the CDR3, which likely points to a read error. The genes are TRBV7-2 and TRBJ2-1; either TRBD1 or TRBD2 may supply D (5 bases each). V dropped 3 bases and J dropped 2 bases, with 14 bases sitting between them. CDR1 and CDR2 (germline): SGHTA, FQGNSA. The length of the CDR3 is 16 residues. The CDR3: CASSFGTPRPYNEQFS. CDR3 in DNA: TGTGCCAGCAGCTTCGGGACGCCCCGACCCTACAATGAGCAGTTCTCC.

There are many counts of this clonotype. The chain combines TRBV29-1 with TRBJ2-3; the D gene is possibly TRBD1 (6 bases). The V gene's germline CDR1 is SQVTM and CDR2 ANQGSEA. CDR3 length: 13 amino acids. Trimming removed 7 bases from V and 2 bases from J, with 13 bases in between. CDR3 sequence reads: CSAQGSPTDTQYF. The CDR3 bases are TGCAGCGCTCAGGGGTCACCCACAGATACGCAGTATTTT.

The CDR3 nucleotides are TGTGCCAGCAGAACCGGGACAGGGTCTGGAAACACCATATATTTT. Translation: CASRTGTGSGNTIYF. The J gene is TRBJ1-3, the V gene TRBV6-5; 9 bases agree with TRBD1. Germline V lookup: CDR1 MNHEY, CDR2 SVGAGI. V shed 6 bases, J shed 1 base, and the junction held 4 bases outside the gene matches. CDR3 length equals 15 residues.

This clonotype was counted a few times. V and J are TRBV12-5 and TRBJ2-3; TRBD1 aligns across 7 bases. This CDR3 contains 15 residues. After removal of 1 base from V and 4 bases from J, the junction contained 5 bases not matched to a gene. Germline V CDR1 and CDR2: LGHNT, FRNRAP. For the CDR3, the DNA is TGTGCTAGTGGTTTGGACAGGGGCGTCGCAGATACGCAGTATTTT. This encodes CASGLDRGVADTQYF.

For this clonotype: Possible read error: a much larger clone is one base away. This chain uses TRBV5-1 with TRBJ2-2, with TRBD1 as a possible D gene (6 bases). Looked up from germline, CDR1 is SGHRS and CDR2 is YFSETQ. CDR3 length: 17 amino acids. CDR3 protein: CAGSLEQGTILTGELFF. Here the CDR3 DNA reads TGCGCCGGCAGCTTGGAACAGGGAACTATATTGACCGGGGAGCTGTTTTTT.

This rearrangement joins TRBV27 to TRBJ2-7; 10 bases line up with TRBD1. V trimming: 10 bases; J trimming: 2 bases; junction bases outside the gene matches: 5. The germline V gene encodes CDR1 MNHEY and CDR2 SMNVEV (reference sequence). The CDR3 has 13 amino acids. This chain's CDR3 is CATGTGATYEQYF. The CDR3 DNA is TGTGCCACCGGGACAGGGGCAACCTACGAGCAGTACTTC.

The chain is built from TRBV4-2 and TRBJ1-1; D might be TRBD1 (6 bases). The CDR3 runs 15 residues. Germline values: CDR1 LGHNA, CDR2 YNFKEQ. Between the trimmed V and J ends, which lost 0 bases and 4 bases, there was a span of 12 bases. The CDR3 DNA reads as TGTGCCAGCAGCCAAGATGCTGAGGGGGTCACTGAAGCTTTCTTT. Protein product: CASSQDAEGVTEAFF.

This clonotype was observed many times. The chain employs TRBV3-1 and TRBJ1-1; D not resolved. Trimming took off 1 base at V and 3 bases at J, with 9 bases between the two ends. CDR3 length: 14 amino acids. Germline V lookup: CDR1 LGHDT, CDR2 YNNKEL (reference sequence). CDR3 sequence reads: CASSQGGAYTEAFF. Here the CDR3 DNA reads TGTGCCAGCAGCCAAGGGGGTGCGTACACTGAAGCTTTCTTT.

This clonotype was detected only once. An end of the junction differs from the germline gene, which may be a read error. This sequence joins TRBV13 and TRBJ1-3; D is undetermined. The CDR3 covers 16 residues. Germline V gene data show CDR1 as PRHDT and CDR2 as FYEKMQ (reference sequence). CDR3 residues: CASSELNEVSVNTIYF. DNA of the CDR3: TGTGCCAGCAGCGAACTCAATGAGGTCTCTGTAAACACCATATATTTT.

This clonotype was picked up a small number of times. The chain carries TRBV6-2 or TRBV6-3 and TRBJ1-1, with D perhaps matching TRBD1 (6 bases). Germline V CDR1 and CDR2: MNHEY, SVGEGT. V was pared by 1 base and J by 6 bases, with 21 bases between. The CDR3 length is 17 residues. CDR3 coding DNA: TGTGCCAGCAGTTACTACACGGGACATAACTTAGCGGCTGAAGCTTTCTTT. Residues: CASSYYTGHNLAAEAFF.

This clonotype was seen a handful of times. This chain joins TRBV7-2 and TRBJ2-3; 8 bases match TRBD2. Germline-derived CDR1 and CDR2 are SGHTA and FQGNSA. Losses at the gene ends were 2 bases for V and 6 bases for J; bases not matched to a gene: 10. The CDR3 length is 16 residues. The CDR3 nucleotides read TGTGCCAGCAGCTTAATTAAGCGGGGGCCGACGGATACGCAGTATTTT. Translation: CASSLIKRGPTDTQYF.

In this sample, this clonotype turned up many times. Written as DNA, the CDR3 is TGCAGCGTTGAAGGGCAGGGACTAACCTACGAGCAGTACTTC. It is translated as CSVEGQGLTYEQYF. V is TRBV29-1 and J is TRBJ2-7; 7 nucleotides align to TRBD2. Germline loops: CDR1 SQVTM, CDR2 ANQGSEA. Trimming at V came to 1 base and at J to 2 bases, leaving 5 bases not matched to a gene. This CDR3 contains 14 residues.

In regard to this clonotype: A much bigger clone sits one base away, suggesting this may be a read error. The chain is built from TRBV27 and TRBJ2-5, with D perhaps matching TRBD1 (5 bases). Looked up from germline, CDR1 is MNHEY and CDR2 is SMNVEV (reference sequence). The CDR3 contains 16 residues. CDR3 sequence (DNA): TGTGACAGCAGTTTAAATCAGGGCAGCTTCCAAGAGACCCAGTACTTC. Its protein is CDSSLNQGSFQETQYF.

Written as DNA, the CDR3 is TGTGCCAGCAGCCAAACCGGGCCCGCGCAGTACTTC. Its protein is CASSQTGPAQYF. This rearrangement joins TRBV3-1 to TRBJ2-7; no definite D call. V was cut by 2 bases and J by 9 bases, with 11 bases left in between. The CDR3 totals 12 residues. Germline CDR1 is LGHDT and CDR2 is YNNKEL (reference sequence).

This clonotype appeared a few times. The V and J genes are TRBV28 and TRBJ1-6; maybe TRBD1 (5 bases). With 3 bases removed from V and 7 bases from J, the gap between germline ends came to 13 bases. Germline CDR1 is MDHEN and CDR2 is SYDVKM. The CDR3 length is 15 residues. CDR3 in DNA: TGTGCCAGCAGTTTTTCTGAGTCAGGGAATTCACCCCTCCACTTT. Protein sequence: CASSFSESGNSPLHF. Looking up the rest from reference TRBV28 and TRBJ1-6 gives the full variable domain: DVKVTQSSRYLVKRTGEKVFLECVQDMDHENMFWYRQDPGLGLRLIYFSYDVKMKEKGDIPEGYSVSREKKERFSLILESASTNQTSMYLCASSFSESGNSPLHFGNGTRLTVT.

There are a few counts of this clonotype. The chain employs TRBV4-1 and TRBJ2-2, with D tentatively TRBD1 (5 bases). The length of the CDR3 is 17 residues. CDR1 and CDR2 (germline): MGHRA, YSYEKL. V was pared by 0 bases and J by 4 bases, with 15 bases between. CDR3 sequence: CASSQDAGQGTTGELFF. The CDR3 DNA follows: TGCGCCAGCAGCCAAGACGCCGGGCAGGGTACCACCGGGGAGCTGTTTTTT.

This chain connects TRBV2 to TRBJ1-1; TRBD1 is a possible D gene (6 bases). This CDR3 is built from 15 residues. V gave up 4 bases and J gave up 4 bases, with 16 bases separating them. Looked up from germline, CDR1 is SNHLY and CDR2 is FYNNEI. CDR3 sequence reads: CASSVENRVGTEAFF. The DNA for the CDR3 is TGTGCCAGCAGTGTCGAGAACAGGGTGGGCACTGAAGCTTTCTTT.